This TCR beta chain emerged from a study of OX40 agonist ivuxolimab in advanced cancers. Background on the study: In this cohort, patients received ivuxolimab, an agonistic anti-OX40 (CD134) antibody. Melanoma, hepatocellular carcinoma, head and neck or renal cell cancer occurred in dose-escalation patients. Among those enrolled, mean age was around 60 years (range roughly 20 to 79) and about 79% were male. Two patients with cutaneous melanoma and one with hepatocellular carcinoma, three in total, showed partial responses.

The CDR3 consists of 15 residues. Trimming removed 0 bases at V and 0 bases at J, with 10 bases between. CDR1 is SGHTS and CDR2 is YDEGEE in the germline V gene. Sequencing used immunoSEQ multiplex PCR; TCRdb keeps in-frame clones, though not all of them. The sample includes 30,000 to 40,000 clones, 82% of them seen just once. V is TRBV5-8 and J is TRBJ2-7, with a possible D match to TRBD1 (6 bases). Material: CD4+ or CD8+ T cells sorted from blood, obtained in a trial of the OX40 agonist ivuxolimab. The source of this sequence is an adult with an advanced solid tumor such as melanoma, head and neck, liver or kidney cancer. The CDR3 DNA reads as TGTGCCAGCAGCTTGGAACAGGGTGGCTCCTACGAGCAGTACTTC. This encodes CASSLEQGGSYEQYF.